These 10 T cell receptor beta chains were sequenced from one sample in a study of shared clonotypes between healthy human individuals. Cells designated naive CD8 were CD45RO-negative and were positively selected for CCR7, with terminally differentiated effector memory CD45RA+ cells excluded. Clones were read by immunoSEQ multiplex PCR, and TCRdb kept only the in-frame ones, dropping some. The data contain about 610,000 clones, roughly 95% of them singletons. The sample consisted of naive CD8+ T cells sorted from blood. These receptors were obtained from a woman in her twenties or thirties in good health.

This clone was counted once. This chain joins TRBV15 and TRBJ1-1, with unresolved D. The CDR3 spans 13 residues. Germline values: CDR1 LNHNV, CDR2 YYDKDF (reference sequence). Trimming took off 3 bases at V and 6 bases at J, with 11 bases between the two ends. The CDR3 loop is CATSSYGFSEAFF. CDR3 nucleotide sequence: TGTGCCACCAGCAGTTATGGGTTTTCTGAAGCTTTCTTT.

The CDR3 DNA reads TGTGCCAGCAGTTTAGGACAGGGCATACACTCCTACGAGCAGTACTTC. This gives the protein CASSLGQGIHSYEQYF. V is TRBV28 and J is TRBJ2-7; 8 bases match TRBD1. The CDR3 contains 16 residues. Germline CDR1 and CDR2: MDHEN and SYDVKM. V was pared by 2 bases and J by 0 bases, with 6 bases of the junction left unmatched.

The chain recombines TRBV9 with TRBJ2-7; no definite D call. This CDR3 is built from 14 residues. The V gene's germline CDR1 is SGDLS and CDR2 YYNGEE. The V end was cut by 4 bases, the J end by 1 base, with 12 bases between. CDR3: CASSTGDGSYEQYF. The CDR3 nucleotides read TGTGCCAGCAGCACTGGTGACGGTTCCTACGAGCAGTACTTC.

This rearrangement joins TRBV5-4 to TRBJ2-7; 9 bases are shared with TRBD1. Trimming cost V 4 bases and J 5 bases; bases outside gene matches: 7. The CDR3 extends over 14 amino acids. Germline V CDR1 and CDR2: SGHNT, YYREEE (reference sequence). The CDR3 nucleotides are TGTGCCAGCAGCCAGTGGACAGGGGTCAACGAGCAGTACTTC. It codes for CASSQWTGVNEQYF.

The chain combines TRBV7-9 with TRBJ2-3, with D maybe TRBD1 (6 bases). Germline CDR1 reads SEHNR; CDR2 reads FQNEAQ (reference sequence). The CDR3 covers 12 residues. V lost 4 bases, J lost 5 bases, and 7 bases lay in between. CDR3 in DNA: TGTGCCAGCAGCTCGGACAGAGATACGCAGTATTTT. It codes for CASSSDRDTQYF.

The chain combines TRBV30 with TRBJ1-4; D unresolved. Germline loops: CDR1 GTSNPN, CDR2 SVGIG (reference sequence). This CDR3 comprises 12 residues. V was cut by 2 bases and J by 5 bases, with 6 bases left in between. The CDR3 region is CAWSRANEKLFF. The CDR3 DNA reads TGTGCCTGGAGTCGGGCCAATGAAAAACTGTTTTTT.

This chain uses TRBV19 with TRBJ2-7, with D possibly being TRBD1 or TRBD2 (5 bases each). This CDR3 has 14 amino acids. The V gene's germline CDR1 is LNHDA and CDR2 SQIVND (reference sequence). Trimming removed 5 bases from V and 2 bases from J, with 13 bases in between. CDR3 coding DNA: TGTGCCAGTAGTGACCGGGACGGAACCTACGAGCAGTACTTC. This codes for CASSDRDGTYEQYF. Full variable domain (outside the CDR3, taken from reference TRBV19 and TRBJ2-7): DGGITQSPKYLFRKEGQNVTLSCEQNLNHDAMYWYRQDPGQGLRLIYYSQIVNDFQKGDIAEGYSVSREKKESFPLTVTSAQKNPTAFYLCASSDRDGTYEQYFGPGTRLTVT.

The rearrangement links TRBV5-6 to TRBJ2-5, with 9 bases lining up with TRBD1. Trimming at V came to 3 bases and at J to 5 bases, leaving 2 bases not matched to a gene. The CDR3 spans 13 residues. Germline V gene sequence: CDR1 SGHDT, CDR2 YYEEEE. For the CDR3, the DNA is TGTGCCAGCAGCTGGACAGGGGCGGAGACCCAGTACTTC. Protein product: CASSWTGAETQYF. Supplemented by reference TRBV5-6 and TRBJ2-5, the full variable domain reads DAGVTQSPTHLIKTRGQQVTLRCSPKSGHDTVSWYQQALGQGPQFIFQYYEEEERQRGNFPDRFSGHQFPNYSSELNVNALLLGDSALYLCASSWTGAETQYFGPGTRLLVL.

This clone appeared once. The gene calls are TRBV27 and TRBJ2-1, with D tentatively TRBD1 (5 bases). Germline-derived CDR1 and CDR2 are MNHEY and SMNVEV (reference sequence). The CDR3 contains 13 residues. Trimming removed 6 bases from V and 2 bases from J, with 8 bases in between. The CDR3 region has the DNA TGTGCCAGCAGGACAGAGGCCTACAATGAGCAGTTCTTC. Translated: CASRTEAYNEQFF.

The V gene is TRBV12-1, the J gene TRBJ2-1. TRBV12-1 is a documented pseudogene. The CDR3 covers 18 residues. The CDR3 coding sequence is TGTGCCAGCAGCTTTCGTACAGGAGTGGGAGAGTCCTACAATGAGCAGTTCTTC. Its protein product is CASSFRTGVGESYNEQFF.